This record covers a single T cell receptor (beta chain). As yet, its antigen is unknown. The sample is drawn from a study of radiotherapy plus CTLA-4 blockade in lung cancer. The study's findings and limits: Response, reportedly, was best predicted by interferon-beta along with early blood T cell clone dynamics.

Profiling relied on immunoSEQ multiplex PCR, and the TCRdb table lists in-frame clones only, not all of them. The repertoire holds under 40,000 clones, with approximately 70% as singletons. This CDR3 comprises 14 residues. V trimming: 6 bases; J trimming: 6 bases; junction bases outside the gene matches: 8. CDR1 KGHSH and CDR2 LQKENI come from the germline V gene. The V call is TRBV18, the J call TRBJ1-2; the match to TRBD1 covers 9 bases. This specimen consisted of peripheral blood, obtained from a patient treated with radiotherapy plus ipilimumab. The sequence derives from a human donor with non-small cell lung cancer who had stable disease on radiotherapy plus ipilimumab. This CDR3 is CASSLTGGWDGYTF. The DNA of the CDR3 is TGTGCCAGCTCCCTCACAGGGGGCTGGGATGGCTACACCTTC.